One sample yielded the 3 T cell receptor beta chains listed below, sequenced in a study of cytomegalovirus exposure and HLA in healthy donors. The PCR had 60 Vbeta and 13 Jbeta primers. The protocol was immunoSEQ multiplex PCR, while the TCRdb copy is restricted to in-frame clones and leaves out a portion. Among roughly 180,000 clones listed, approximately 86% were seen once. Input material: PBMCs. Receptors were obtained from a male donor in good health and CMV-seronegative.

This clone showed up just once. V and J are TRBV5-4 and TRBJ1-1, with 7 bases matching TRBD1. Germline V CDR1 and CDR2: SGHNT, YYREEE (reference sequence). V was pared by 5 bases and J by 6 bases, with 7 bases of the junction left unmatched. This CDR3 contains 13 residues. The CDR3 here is CASRRQGEPEAFF. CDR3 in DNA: TGTGCCAGCAGGAGACAGGGTGAGCCTGAAGCTTTCTTT.

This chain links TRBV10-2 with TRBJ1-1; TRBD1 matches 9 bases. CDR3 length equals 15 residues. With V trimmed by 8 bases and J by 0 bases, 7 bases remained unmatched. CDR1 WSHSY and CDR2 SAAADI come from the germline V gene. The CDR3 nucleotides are TGCGCCAGCGAGGGGACAGGGAAGATGAACACTGAAGCTTTCTTT. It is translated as CASEGTGKMNTEAFF.

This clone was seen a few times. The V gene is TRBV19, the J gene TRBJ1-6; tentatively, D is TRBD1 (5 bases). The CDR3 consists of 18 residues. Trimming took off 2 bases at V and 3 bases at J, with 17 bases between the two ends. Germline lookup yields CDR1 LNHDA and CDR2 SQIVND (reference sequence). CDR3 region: CASSIPPPGRDYNSPLHF. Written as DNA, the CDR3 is TGTGCCAGTAGTATACCCCCCCCAGGCAGGGACTATAATTCACCCCTCCACTTT.